These T cell receptor beta chains were read from a single sample in a study of cytomegalovirus exposure and HLA in healthy donors. This table comes from immunoSEQ multiplex PCR, and its TCRdb copy is limited to in-frame clones, with some not included. Of under 200,000 clones in the sample, roughly 80% were seen once. Sequencing was carried out using PBMCs. The receptor source for this set is a girl under 10 years old in good health and CMV-seropositive. Each CDR3 is given with its conserved first and last residue. A D gene is named only where the DNA matches it firmly. For some rows the clone size is stated as once, few or many, or as a class when expanded; others skip it.

J	size	V	D	CDR3	DNA
TRBJ2-3	NA	TRBV5-6	TRBD2	CASSLRTSGLGNTQYF	TGTGCCAGCAGCTTGCGAACTAGCGGGCTGGGGAATACGCAGTATTTT
TRBJ2-5	NA	TRBV7-9	NA	CASSPFSGTQYF	TGTGCCAGCAGCCCATTTTCAGGGACCCAGTACTTC
TRBJ1-4	NA	TRBV28	TRBD1	CASRPGGGTGWEKLFF	TGTGCCAGCAGACCAGGGGGGGGGACAGGGTGGGAAAAACTGTTTTTT
TRBJ2-3	NA	TRBV4-1	TRBD1	CASSRQGATDTQYF	TGCGCCAGCAGCCGACAGGGTGCCACAGATACGCAGTATTTT
TRBJ2-2	NA	TRBV30	TRBD2	CAWRAAGGGDTGELFF	TGTGCCTGGAGGGCAGCGGGGGGCGGGGACACCGGGGAGCTGTTTTTT
TRBJ2-5	NA	TRBV2	TRBD1	CASSFDRVRGETQYF	TGTGCCAGCAGTTTCGACAGGGTACGGGGAGAGACCCAGTACTTC
TRBJ2-3	NA	TRBV2	TRBD2	CASQAGRGTDTQYF	TGTGCCAGTCAAGCGGGAAGGGGAACAGATACGCAGTATTTT
TRBJ2-7	NA	TRBV28	TRBD1	CASTPSGQGLSYEQYF	TGTGCCAGCACCCCCTCGGGACAGGGCCTCTCCTACGAGCAGTACTTC
TRBJ1-1	NA	TRBV30	TRBD1	CAWTKYRTGTNTEAFF	TGTGCCTGGACCAAGTATCGGACAGGAACGAACACTGAAGCTTTCTTT
TRBJ2-1	NA	TRBV5-1	NA	CASSLSGPGIGEQFF	TGCGCCAGCAGCTTGTCCGGGCCGGGGATAGGTGAGCAGTTCTTC
TRBJ1-1	few	TRBV5-1	NA	CASSVTGNTEAFF	TGCGCCAGCAGCGTAACGGGGAACACTGAAGCTTTCTTT
TRBJ1-1	NA	TRBV6-1	NA	CASGNRAGNTEAFF	TGTGCCAGCGGGAACAGGGCGGGGAACACTGAAGCTTTCTTT
TRBJ1-5	once	TRBV5-4	TRBD1	CASSPDRGSGQPQHF	TGTGCCAGCAGCCCTGACAGGGGATCGGGTCAGCCCCAGCATTTT
TRBJ2-5	NA	TRBV9	TRBD2	CASSAGVAGGIETQYF	TGTGCCAGCAGCGCCGGGGTAGCGGGAGGTATTGAGACCCAGTACTTC
TRBJ1-5	NA	TRBV7-9	NA	CASSSGQLNQPQHF	TGTGCCAGCAGCTCAGGACAGCTGAATCAGCCCCAGCATTTT
TRBJ2-5	NA	TRBV10-1	TRBD2	CASSRSSGRADETQYF	TGCGCCAGCAGTAGGTCTAGCGGGAGGGCCGATGAGACCCAGTACTTC
TRBJ2-3	NA	TRBV28	NA	CASTGVDTQYF	TGTGCCAGCACAGGGGTAGATACGCAGTATTTT
TRBJ1-3	NA	TRBV5-1	NA	CASSPMDRGSGNTIYF	TGCGCCAGCAGTCCGATGGACAGAGGCTCTGGAAACACCATATATTTT
TRBJ2-5	NA	TRBV7-9	TRBD2	CASSPPLGRESQETQYF	TGTGCCAGCTCTCCTCCTCTCGGGCGGGAGAGCCAAGAGACCCAGTACTTC
TRBJ2-2	few	TRBV6-1	TRBD2	CASSSAGDAGELFF	TGTGCCAGCAGCTCAGCGGGAGATGCCGGGGAGCTGTTTTTT
TRBJ1-1	NA	TRBV5-5	NA	CASSPTTGSRGTEAFF	TGTGCCAGCAGCCCAACGACAGGTTCCAGGGGCACTGAAGCTTTCTTT
TRBJ2-5	NA	TRBV29-1	TRBD1	CSGMGQSQTQYF	TGCAGCGGGATGGGACAGTCGCAGACCCAGTACTTC
TRBJ1-4	NA	TRBV5-1	NA	CASSIGQRSEKLFF	TGCGCCAGCAGCATCGGACAGAGATCTGAAAAACTGTTTTTT
TRBJ1-4	NA	TRBV30	NA	CAWRGEATNEKLFF	TGTGCCTGGAGGGGGGAGGCAACTAATGAAAAACTGTTTTTT
TRBJ2-7	NA	TRBV30	NA	CAWSRGSGYEQYF	TGTGCCTGGAGTAGGGGATCGGGCTACGAGCAGTACTTC
TRBJ2-3	NA	TRBV18	TRBD1	CASSQGRGLGTDTQYF	TGTGCCAGCTCACAAGGCAGGGGGCTGGGGACAGATACGCAGTATTTT
TRBJ2-7	once	TRBV30	NA	CAWSERNEQYF	TGTGCCTGGAGTGAGAGAAACGAGCAGTACTTC
TRBJ2-3	NA	TRBV7-8	TRBD2	CASSDGLAGGTDTQYF	TGTGCCAGCAGCGACGGACTAGCGGGAGGGACAGATACGCAGTATTTT
TRBJ2-7	once	TRBV5-1	NA	CASSSYYEQYF	TGCGCCAGCAGCTCCTACTACGAGCAGTACTTC